The clone carrying this T cell receptor (beta chain) was recorded only once. Its antigen is still unknown. Cycle 7 day 1, cycle 4 day 1, and baseline were the timepoints at which blood was sampled. Clones were sequenced by immunoSEQ multiplex PCR, and TCRdb holds only the in-frame ones, with some missing. Of about 18,000 clones in the sample, approximately 84% were seen once. This entry belongs to a study of OX40 agonist ivuxolimab in advanced cancers. As for the study in general: Three patients responded partially, comprising one with hepatocellular carcinoma and two with cutaneous melanoma. Study results and caveats: Both CD4+ and CD8+ T cell populations in blood had undergone clonal expansion by week 6 at 0.1 to 3.0 mg/kg. The 0.1-3.0 mg/kg partial responders had among the lowest clonal expansion.

This material consisted of CD4+ or CD8+ T cells sorted from blood, taken in a trial of the OX40 agonist ivuxolimab. The origin of this receptor is an adult with an advanced solid tumor such as melanoma, head and neck, liver or kidney cancer.

The CDR3 is CSVDSGGYEQYF. The CDR3 nucleotides are TGCAGCGTTGATAGTGGGGGCTACGAGCAGTACTTC. This chain connects TRBV29-1 to TRBJ2-7; TRBD1 or TRBD2 may be the D gene (5 bases each). The V and J ends lost 3 bases and 3 bases respectively, with 9 bases between them. This CDR3 region has 12 residues. The germline V gene has CDR1 SQVTM and CDR2 ANQGSEA.